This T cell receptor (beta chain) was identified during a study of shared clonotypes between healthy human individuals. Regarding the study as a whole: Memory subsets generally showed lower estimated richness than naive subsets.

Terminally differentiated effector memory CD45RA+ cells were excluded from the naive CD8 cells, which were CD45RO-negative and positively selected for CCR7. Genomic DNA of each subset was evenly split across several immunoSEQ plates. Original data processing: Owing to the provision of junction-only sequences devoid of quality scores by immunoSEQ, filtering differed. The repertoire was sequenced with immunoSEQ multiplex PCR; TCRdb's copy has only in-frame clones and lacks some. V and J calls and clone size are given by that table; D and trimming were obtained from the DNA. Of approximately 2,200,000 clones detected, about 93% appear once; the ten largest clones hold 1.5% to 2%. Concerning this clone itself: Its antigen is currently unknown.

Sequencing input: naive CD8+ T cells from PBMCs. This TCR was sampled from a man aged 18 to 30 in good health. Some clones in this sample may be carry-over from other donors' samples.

This CDR3 is CATSTQREGYNEQFF. The CDR3 bases are TGTGCCACCAGCACTCAGCGGGAGGGTTACAATGAGCAGTTCTTC. The chain has TRBV15 and TRBJ2-1, with 10 bases that match TRBD2. CDR3 length equals 15 residues. Looked up from germline, CDR1 is LNHNV and CDR2 is YYDKDF (reference sequence). V lost 4 bases to trimming and J lost 4 bases; unmatched junction nucleotides: 4.